The clone carrying this TCR beta chain was seen a few times. Its antigen is unidentified. The record originates from a study of glioma-infiltrating T cells. Findings and caveats of the study: Tissue-blood divergence was below expectation in non-neoplastic patients, above in gliomas. Very few CDR3 sequences were shared between tissue and blood.

Using RNA template, CDR3s of TCR alpha and beta were amplified with iRepertoire arm-PCR. Input was roughly 100-450 ng of tissue mRNA or PBMC total RNA. TCRdb re-derived calls from the multiplex PCR reads in MiXCR, one entry per CDR3 protein. The profile shows about 140,000 distinct CDR3 sequences, approximately 40% of them singletons. CDR1 is SGHTA, CDR2 FQGNSA, per germline. The CDR3 sequence is 16 residues long. V lost 1 base and J lost 4, with 14 bases in between. This TCR was sampled from a human donor with low-grade glioma or glioblastoma, undergoing nonglioma brain surgery, or in good health (not recorded which). Specimen: glioma tissue, nonneoplastic brain tissue, or PBMCs (not recorded which). The rearrangement uses TRBV7-2 and TRBJ2-1; TRBD2 is a possible D gene (6 bases). This CDR3 reads CASSLVAGLSYNEQFF. For the CDR3, the DNA is TGTGCCAGCAGCTTAGTTGCTGGACTATCTTACAATGAGCAGTTCTTC.